This T cell receptor (beta chain) comes out of a study of blood T cell repertoires in COVID-19. Germline V gene sequence: CDR1 SGHVS, CDR2 FNYEAQ. CDR3 length: 15 amino acids. V dropped 0 bases and J dropped 6; count of bases not matched to a gene: 2. In the original workflow: Reference gene primers were amplified, and this amplification served to estimate nucleated cell counts. The table came from immunoSEQ multiplex PCR; TCRdb's copy has only in-frame clones and leaves some out. The D gene and trimming were derived from the DNA, and the V and J assignments and clone size from that table. Of under 130,000 clones listed, roughly 79% are singletons.

The chain joins TRBV7-6 to TRBJ2-2; TRBD1 matches 9 bases. Sequencing was performed on peripheral blood. The sequence came from a woman between 65 and 79 years old with acute or convalescent COVID-19. CDR3 sequence (DNA): TGTGCCAGCAGCTTAGCCGGGACAGGGTCCGGGGAGCTGTTTTTT. Encoded protein: CASSLAGTGSGELFF.